This TCR beta chain was sequenced in a study of T cell repertoires in cytomegalovirus infection. Study-level information: Matching HLA type, along with CMV infection, was indicated by public TCR beta signatures. Study-level results: The cumulative frequency of public TCR beta families identified carriers of CMV plus the relevant HLA.

TCRdb re-derived calls from the reads in MiXCR, one entry per CDR3 protein. The data contain some 920,000 distinct CDR3 sequences, around 30% of them seen just once; the ten biggest clones take up around 15%. The sample holds a few counts of this clonotype. The target antigen is unknown. The germline V and J ends were trimmed by 7 bases and 0 bases, with 18 bases remaining between them. The CDR3 runs to 16 residues. Per germline, CDR1 SNHLY and CDR2 FYNNEI. The source is a human donor in good health (CMV status not recorded). Some clones in this sample may be carry-over from other donors' samples. Sample: cultured CD8+ T cells from PBMCs, taken from culture after CMV antigen stimulation. V and J are TRBV2 and TRBJ1-1; no definite D call. The CDR3 sequence is CASIGAGRRMNTEAFF. The CDR3, as DNA: TGTGCCAGCATCGGTGCGGGCCGCCGCATGAACACTGAAGCTTTCTTT.